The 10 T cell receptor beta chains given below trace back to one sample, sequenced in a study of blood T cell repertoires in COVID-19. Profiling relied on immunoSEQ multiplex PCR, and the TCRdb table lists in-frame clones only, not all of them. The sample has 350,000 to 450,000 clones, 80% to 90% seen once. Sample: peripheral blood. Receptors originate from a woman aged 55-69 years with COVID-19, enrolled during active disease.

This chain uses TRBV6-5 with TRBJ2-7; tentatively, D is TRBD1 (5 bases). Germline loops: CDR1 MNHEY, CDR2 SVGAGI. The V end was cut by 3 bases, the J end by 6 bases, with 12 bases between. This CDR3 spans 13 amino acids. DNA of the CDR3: TGTGCCAGCAGTTATCAGGGCTTCTCCGAGCAGTACTTC. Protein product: CASSYQGFSEQYF.

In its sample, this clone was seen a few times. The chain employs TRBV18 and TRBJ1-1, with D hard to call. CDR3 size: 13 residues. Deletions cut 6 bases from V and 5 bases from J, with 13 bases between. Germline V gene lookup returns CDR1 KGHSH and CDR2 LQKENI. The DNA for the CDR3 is TGTGCCAGCTCGGCTATGCCGGGGACTGAAGCTTTCTTT. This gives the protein CASSAMPGTEAFF.

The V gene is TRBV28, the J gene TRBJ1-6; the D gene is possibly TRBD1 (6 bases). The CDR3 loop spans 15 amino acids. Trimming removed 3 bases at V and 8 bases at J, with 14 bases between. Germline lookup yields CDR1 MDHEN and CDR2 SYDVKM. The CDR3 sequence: CASSFSSTGDSPLHF. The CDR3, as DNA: TGTGCCAGCAGTTTTAGTTCGACAGGCGATTCACCCCTCCACTTT.

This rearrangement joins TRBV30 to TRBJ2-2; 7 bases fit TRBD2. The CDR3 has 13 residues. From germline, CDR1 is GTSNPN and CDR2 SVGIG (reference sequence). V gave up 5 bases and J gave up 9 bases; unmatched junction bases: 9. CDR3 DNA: TGTGCCTGGGCAGGCGGGGGTTACCGGGAGCTGTTTTTT. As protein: CAWAGGGYRELFF. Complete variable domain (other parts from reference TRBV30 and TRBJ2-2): SQTIHQWPATLVQPVGSPLSLECTVEGTSNPNLYWYRQAAGRGLQLLFYSVGIGQISSEVPQNLSASRPQDRQFILSSKKLLLSDSGFYLCAWAGGGYRELFFGEGSRLTVL.

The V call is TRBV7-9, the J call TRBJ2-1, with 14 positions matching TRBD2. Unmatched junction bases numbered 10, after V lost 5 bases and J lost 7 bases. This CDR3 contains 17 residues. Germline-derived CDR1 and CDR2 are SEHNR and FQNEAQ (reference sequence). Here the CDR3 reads CASSLKTSGGAWNEQFF. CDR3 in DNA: TGTGCCAGCAGCCTCAAGACTAGCGGGGGGGCCTGGAATGAGCAGTTCTTC.

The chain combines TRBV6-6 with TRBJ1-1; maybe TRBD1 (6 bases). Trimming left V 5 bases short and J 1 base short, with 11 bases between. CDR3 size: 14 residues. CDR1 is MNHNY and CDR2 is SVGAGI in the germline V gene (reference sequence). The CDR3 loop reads CASSPGHSNTEAFF. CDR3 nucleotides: TGTGCCAGCAGTCCGGGACACTCGAACACTGAAGCTTTCTTT.

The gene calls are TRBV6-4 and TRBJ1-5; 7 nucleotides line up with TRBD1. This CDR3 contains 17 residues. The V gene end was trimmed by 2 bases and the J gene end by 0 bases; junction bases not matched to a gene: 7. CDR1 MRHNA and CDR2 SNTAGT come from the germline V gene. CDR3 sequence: CASSDLLRQGSNQPQHF. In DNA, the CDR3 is TGTGCCAGCAGTGACCTATTACGACAGGGTAGCAATCAGCCCCAGCATTTT.

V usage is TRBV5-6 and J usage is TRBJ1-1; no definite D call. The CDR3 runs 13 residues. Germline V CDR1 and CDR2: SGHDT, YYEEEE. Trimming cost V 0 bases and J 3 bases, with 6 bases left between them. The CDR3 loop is CASSLGGDTEAFF. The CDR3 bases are TGTGCCAGCAGCTTGGGCGGGGACACTGAAGCTTTCTTT.

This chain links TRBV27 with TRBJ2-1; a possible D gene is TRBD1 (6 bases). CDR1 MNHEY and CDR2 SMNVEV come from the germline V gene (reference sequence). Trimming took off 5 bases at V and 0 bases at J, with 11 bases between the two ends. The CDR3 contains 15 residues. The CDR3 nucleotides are TGTGCCAGCAGTCGGGACACGAGCTCCTACAATGAGCAGTTCTTC. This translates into CASSRDTSSYNEQFF.

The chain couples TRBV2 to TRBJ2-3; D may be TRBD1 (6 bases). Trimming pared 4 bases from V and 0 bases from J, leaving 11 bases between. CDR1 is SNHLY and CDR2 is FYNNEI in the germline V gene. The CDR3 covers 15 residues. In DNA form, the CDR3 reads TGTGCCAGCAGTGGGACAGTCTCTAGCACAGATACGCAGTATTTT. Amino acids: CASSGTVSSTDTQYF. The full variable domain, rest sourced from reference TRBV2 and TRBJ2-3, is EPEVTQTPSHQVTQMGQEVILRCVPISNHLYFYWYRQILGQKVEFLVSFYNNEISEKSEIFDDQFSVERPDGSNFTLKIRSTKLEDSAMYFCASSGTVSSTDTQYFGPGTRLTVL.